This section outlines one TCR beta chain sequence together with its context. Its antigen remains unknown. Data came from immunoSEQ multiplex PCR; TCRdb stores just in-frame clones and leaves some out. Of 2 million to 3 million clones detected, roughly 92% appear once; the ten largest clones hold 0.13% to 0.15%. The sample belongs to a study of shared clonotypes between healthy human individuals. Study-level information: Three CD4 naive, three CD4 memory, two CD8 naive and one CD8 memory plate were used per donor.

Healthy adults negative for HIV, lacking recent acute infections or vaccinations, served as donors. V gave up 1 base and J gave up 7 bases, with 15 bases separating them. Germline loops: CDR1 SGHRS, CDR2 YFSETQ. This CDR3 is built from 14 residues. Study-level findings and limits: Generally, naive subsets came out with larger estimated richness than memory subsets. Among non-shared clonotypes, generation probabilities were lower than among those shared by all four donors.

Material: naive CD4+ T cells sorted from blood. The subset is: CD45RA+ positively selected. The source of this sequence is a young man in good health. V is TRBV5-1 and J is TRBJ2-7; weak D call: TRBD2 (7 bases). The CDR3 here is CASSLSGGGEEQYF. CDR3 nucleotide sequence: TGCGCCAGCAGCTTGTCTGGGGGGGGCGAGGAGCAGTACTTC.